What follows describes a single T cell receptor beta chain. The sample comes from a study of T cells in localized non-small cell lung cancer. Germline values: CDR1 MDHEN, CDR2 SYDVKM. This CDR3 contains 15 residues. V was cut by 2 bases and J by 0 bases, with 5 bases left in between. Clones were sequenced by immunoSEQ multiplex PCR, and TCRdb holds only the in-frame ones, with some missing. The data hold about 130,000 clones, with roughly 90% observed a single time. The V gene is TRBV28, the J gene TRBJ2-6, with D unclear. Source: peripheral blood, taken before any cancer treatment. This sequence originates from a female donor aged 60 or older with stage I lung adenocarcinoma. CDR3 DNA: TGTGCCAGCAGTTTACTGAGCTCTGGGGCCAACGTCCTGACTTTC. Translated, it gives CASSLLSSGANVLTF.